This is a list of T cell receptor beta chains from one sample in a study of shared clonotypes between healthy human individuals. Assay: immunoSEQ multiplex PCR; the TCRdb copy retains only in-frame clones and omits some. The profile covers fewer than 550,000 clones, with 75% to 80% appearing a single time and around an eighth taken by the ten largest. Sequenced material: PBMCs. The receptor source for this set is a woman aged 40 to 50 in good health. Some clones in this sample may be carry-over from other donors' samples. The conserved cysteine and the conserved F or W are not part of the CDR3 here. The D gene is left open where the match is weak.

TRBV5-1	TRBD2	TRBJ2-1	ASSLTTSGRDEQF
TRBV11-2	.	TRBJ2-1	ASSGGTWEYNEQF
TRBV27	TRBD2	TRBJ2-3	ASRAGVGTDTQY
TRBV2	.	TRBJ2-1	ASSGINEQF
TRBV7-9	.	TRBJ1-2	ASSLPSRRSNYGYT
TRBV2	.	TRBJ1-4	ASSEGAGAWEKLF
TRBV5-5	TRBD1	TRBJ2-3	ASSLRDRGLGPTDTQY
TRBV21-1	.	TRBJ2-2	ASSKARTSFSAGELF
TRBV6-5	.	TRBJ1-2	ASSQGRIYGYT
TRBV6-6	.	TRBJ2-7	ASSYSYAGSEVQY
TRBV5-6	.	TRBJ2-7	ASSLAGVYEQY
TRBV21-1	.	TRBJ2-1	ASSKDLASRAYNEQF
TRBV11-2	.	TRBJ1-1	ASGSRGFTEAF
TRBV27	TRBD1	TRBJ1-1	ASSTDRVNTEAF
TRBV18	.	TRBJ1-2	ASSTTDGGSDYGYT
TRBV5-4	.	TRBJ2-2	ASSLAFGRTGELF
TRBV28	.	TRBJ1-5	ASSLLQNSNQPQH
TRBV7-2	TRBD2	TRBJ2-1	ASSSRTSGSRAYNEQF
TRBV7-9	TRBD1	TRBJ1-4	ASSDFSGTGDEKLF
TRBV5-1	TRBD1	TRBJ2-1	ASSLEGGNKNEQF
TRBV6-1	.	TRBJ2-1	ASSEESYAYNEQF
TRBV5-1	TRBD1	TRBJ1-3	ASSLEGTAIGNTIY
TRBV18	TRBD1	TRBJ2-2	ASSPERTGAPGELF
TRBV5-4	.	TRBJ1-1	ASSLAPRDLLGSTEAF
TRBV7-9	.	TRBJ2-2	ASRQDYTNTGELF
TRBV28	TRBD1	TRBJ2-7	ATRGTGVD
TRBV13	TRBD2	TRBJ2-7	ASSLIPSGSGDEQY
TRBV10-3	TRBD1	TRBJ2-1	AIRKDRDETEQF
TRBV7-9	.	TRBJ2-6	ASRAGQSGANVLT
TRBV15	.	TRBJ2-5	ATSRANRGGETQY
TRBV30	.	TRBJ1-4	ACTGTWGEKLF
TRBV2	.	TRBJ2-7	ASSGVQSSYEQY
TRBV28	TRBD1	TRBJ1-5	ASSLGWGTGGIFSNQPQH
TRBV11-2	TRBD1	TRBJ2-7	ASSPGQGYNEQY
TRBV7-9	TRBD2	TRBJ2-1	ASGSLAGVEQF
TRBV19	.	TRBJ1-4	ASRRRGATNEKLF
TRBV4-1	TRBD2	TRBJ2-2	ASMTGLAGETGELF
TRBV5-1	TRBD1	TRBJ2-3	ASSLEDRTDTQY
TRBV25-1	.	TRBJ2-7	ASTGKWEEQY
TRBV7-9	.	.	ASSLQGYEQY
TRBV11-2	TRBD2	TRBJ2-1	ASSFNAGAGYNEQF
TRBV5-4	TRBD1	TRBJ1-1	ASSIGGEGTEAF
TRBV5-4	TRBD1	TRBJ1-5	ASSQGQGANQPQH
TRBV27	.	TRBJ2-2	ASSFRLLNTGELF
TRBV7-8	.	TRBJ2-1	ASSLGLGGSYNEQF